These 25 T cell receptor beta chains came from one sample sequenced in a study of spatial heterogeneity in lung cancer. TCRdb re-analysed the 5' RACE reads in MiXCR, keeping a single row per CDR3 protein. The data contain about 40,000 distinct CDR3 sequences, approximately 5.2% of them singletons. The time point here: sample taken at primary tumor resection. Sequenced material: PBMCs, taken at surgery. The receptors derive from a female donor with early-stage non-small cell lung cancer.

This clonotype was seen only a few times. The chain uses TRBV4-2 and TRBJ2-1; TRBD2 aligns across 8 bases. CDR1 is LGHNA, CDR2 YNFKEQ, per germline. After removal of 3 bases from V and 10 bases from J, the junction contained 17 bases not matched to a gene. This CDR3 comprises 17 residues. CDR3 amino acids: CASSHLSASGWVSEQFF. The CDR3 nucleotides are TGTGCCAGCAGCCACTTAAGTGCTAGCGGGTGGGTCTCCGAGCAGTTCTTC.

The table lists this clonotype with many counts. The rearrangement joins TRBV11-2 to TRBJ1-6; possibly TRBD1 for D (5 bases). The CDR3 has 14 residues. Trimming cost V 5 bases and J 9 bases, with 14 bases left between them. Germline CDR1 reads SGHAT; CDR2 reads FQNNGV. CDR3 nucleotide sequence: TGTGCCAGCAGCCTCCAGGGTAGGGGTTCACCCCTCCACTTT. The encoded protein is CASSLQGRGSPLHF.

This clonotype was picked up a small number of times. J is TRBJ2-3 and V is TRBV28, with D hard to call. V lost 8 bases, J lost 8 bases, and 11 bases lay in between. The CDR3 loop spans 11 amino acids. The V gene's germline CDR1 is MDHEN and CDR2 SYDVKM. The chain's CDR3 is CASRDEATQYF. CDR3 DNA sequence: TGTGCCAGCCGCGACGAAGCTACGCAGTATTTT.

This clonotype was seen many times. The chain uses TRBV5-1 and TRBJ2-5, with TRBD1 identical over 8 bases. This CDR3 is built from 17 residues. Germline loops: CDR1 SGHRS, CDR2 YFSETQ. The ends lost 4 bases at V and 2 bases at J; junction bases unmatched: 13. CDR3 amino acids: CASSPGQGRVLQETQYF. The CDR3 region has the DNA TGCGCCAGCAGCCCAGGACAGGGAAGGGTACTACAAGAGACCCAGTACTTC.

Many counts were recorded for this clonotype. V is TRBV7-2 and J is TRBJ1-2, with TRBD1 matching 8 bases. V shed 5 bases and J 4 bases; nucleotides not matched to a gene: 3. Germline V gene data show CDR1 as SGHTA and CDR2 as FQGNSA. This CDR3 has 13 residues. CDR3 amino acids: CASSPTGGYGYTF. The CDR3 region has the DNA TGTGCCAGCAGCCCTACAGGGGGCTATGGCTACACCTTC.

CDR3 in DNA: TGTGCCAGCAGTGACTCACGACGGAGAACTAATGAAAAACTGTTTTTT. It specifies CASSDSRRRTNEKLFF. The chain employs TRBV6-1 and TRBJ1-4, with D unresolved. The CDR3 totals 16 residues. V was clipped by 3 bases and J by 1 base, with 12 bases between them. Germline values: CDR1 MNHNS, CDR2 SASEGT.

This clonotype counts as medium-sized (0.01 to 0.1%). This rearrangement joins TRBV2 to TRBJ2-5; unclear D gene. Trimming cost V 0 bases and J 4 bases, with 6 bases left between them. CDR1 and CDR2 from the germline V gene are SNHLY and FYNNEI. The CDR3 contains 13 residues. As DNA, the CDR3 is TGTGCCAGCAGTGAAGCGCTTAGAGAGACCCAGTACTTC. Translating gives CASSEALRETQYF. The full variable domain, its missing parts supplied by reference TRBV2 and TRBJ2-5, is EPEVTQTPSHQVTQMGQEVILRCVPISNHLYFYWYRQILGQKVEFLVSFYNNEISEKSEIFDDQFSVERPDGSNFTLKIRSTKLEDSAMYFCASSEALRETQYFGPGTRLLVL.

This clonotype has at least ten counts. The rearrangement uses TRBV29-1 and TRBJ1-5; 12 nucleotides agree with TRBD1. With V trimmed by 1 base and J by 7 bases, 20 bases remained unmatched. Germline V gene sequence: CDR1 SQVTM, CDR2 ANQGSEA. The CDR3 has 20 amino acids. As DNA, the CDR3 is TGCAGCGTTGAAGGTTTCAGTAAGGGACAGGGGGCCCCAGGGCGCCAGCCCCAGCATTTT. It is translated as CSVEGFSKGQGAPGRQPQHF.

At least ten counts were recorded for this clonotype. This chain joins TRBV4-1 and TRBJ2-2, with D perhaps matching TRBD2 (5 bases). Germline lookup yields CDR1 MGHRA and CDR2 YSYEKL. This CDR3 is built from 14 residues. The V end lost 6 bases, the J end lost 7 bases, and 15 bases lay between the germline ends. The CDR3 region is CASSLERDIGELFF. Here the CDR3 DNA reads TGCGCCAGCAGTCTCGAACGGGATATCGGGGAGCTGTTTTTT.

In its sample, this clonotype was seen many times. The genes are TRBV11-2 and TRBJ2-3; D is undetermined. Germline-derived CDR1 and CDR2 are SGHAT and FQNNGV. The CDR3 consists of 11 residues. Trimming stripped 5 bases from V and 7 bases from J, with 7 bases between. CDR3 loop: CASSNTNTQYF. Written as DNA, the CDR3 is TGTGCCAGCAGCAATACGAATACGCAGTATTTT.

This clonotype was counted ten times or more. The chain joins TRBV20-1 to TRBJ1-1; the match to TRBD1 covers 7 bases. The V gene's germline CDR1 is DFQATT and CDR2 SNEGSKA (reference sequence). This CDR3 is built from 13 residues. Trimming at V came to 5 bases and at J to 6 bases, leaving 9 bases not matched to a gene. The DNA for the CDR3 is TGCAGTGCTGAGACAGGGAAAGCGTCTGAAGCTTTCTTT. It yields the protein CSAETGKASEAFF.

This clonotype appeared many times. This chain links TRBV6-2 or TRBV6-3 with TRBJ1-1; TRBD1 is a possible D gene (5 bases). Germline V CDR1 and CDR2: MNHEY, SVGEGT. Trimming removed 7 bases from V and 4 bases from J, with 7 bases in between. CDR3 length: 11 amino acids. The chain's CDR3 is CASIQGTEAFF. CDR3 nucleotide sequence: TGTGCCAGCATCCAGGGCACTGAAGCTTTCTTT.

CDR3 nucleotide sequence: TGCAGTGCTGACCGGGACACCGCCTACAATGAGCAGTTCTTC. Protein product: CSADRDTAYNEQFF. This chain links TRBV20-1 with TRBJ2-1, with a weak D call TRBD1 (6 bases). The CDR3 has 14 amino acids. Germline V gene sequence: CDR1 DFQATT, CDR2 SNEGSKA (reference sequence). Trimming removed 5 bases from V and 2 bases from J, with 13 bases in between.

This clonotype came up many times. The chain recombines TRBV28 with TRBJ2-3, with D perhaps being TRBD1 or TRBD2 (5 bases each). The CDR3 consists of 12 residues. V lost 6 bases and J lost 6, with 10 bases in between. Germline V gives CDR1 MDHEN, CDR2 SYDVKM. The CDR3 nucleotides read TGTGCCAGCAGGGGGGTCTCGGATACGCAGTATTTT. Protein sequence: CASRGVSDTQYF.

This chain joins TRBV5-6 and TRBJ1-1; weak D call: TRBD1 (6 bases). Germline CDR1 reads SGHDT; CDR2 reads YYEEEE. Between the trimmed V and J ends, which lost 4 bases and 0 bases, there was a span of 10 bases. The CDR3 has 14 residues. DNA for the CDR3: TGTGCCAGCAGCATTCAGGGGTTGAACACTGAAGCTTTCTTT. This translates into CASSIQGLNTEAFF.

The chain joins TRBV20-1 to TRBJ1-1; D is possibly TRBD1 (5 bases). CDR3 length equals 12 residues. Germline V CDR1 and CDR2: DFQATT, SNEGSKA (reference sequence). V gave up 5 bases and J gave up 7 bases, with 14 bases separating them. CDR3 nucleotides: TGCAGTGCTCGACAGAAAATCGATGAAGCTTTCTTT. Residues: CSARQKIDEAFF.

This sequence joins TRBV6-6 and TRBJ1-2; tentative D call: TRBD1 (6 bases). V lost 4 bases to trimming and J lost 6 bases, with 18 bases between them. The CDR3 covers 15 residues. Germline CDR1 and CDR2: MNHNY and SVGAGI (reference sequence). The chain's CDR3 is CASSSRGGVLDGYTF. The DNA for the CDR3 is TGTGCCAGCAGTTCCCGAGGGGGGGTCCTCGATGGCTACACCTTC.

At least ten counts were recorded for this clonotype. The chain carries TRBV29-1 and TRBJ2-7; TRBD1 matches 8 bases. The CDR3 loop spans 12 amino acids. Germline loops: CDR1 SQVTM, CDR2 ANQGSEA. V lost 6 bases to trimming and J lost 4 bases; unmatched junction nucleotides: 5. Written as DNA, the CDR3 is TGCAGCGTCAGGGGGCTGGGGTACGAGCAGTACTTC. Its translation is CSVRGLGYEQYF.

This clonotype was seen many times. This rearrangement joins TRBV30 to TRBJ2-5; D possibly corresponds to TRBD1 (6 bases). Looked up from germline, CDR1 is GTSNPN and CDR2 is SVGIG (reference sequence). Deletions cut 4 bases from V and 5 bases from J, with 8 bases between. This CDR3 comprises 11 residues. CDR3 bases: TGTGCCTGGAACAGGGAGGAGACCCAGTACTTC. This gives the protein CAWNREETQYF.

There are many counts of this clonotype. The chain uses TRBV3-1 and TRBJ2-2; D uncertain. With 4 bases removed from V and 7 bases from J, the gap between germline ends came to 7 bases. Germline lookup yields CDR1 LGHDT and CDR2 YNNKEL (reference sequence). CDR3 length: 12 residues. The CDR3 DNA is TGTGCCAGCAGCCCCGGTGGCGGGGAGCTGTTTTTT. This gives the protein CASSPGGGELFF. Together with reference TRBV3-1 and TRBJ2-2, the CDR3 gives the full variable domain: DTAVSQTPKYLVTQMGNDKSIKCEQNLGHDTMYWYKQDSKKFLKIMFSYNNKELIINETVPNRFSPKSPDKAHLNLHINSLELGDSAVYFCASSPGGGELFFGEGSRLTVL.

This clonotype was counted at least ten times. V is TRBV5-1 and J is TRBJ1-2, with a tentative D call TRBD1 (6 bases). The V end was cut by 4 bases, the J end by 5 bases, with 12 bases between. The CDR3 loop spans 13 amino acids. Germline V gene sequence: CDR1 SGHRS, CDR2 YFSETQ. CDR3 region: CASSPQGPYGYTF. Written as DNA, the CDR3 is TGCGCCAGCAGCCCTCAGGGGCCTTATGGCTACACCTTC.

CDR3 bases: TGCAGCGTTGGGTCCGGGGCCCAAGATACGCAGTATTTT. Amino acids: CSVGSGAQDTQYF. The chain uses TRBV29-1 and TRBJ2-3, with D perhaps matching TRBD1 or TRBD2 (5 bases each). Germline-derived CDR1 and CDR2 are SQVTM and ANQGSEA. There are 13 residues in the CDR3. V was pared by 4 bases and J by 5 bases, with 13 bases between.

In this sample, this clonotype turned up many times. Here the CDR3 reads CASSSGGSNYGYTF. Here the CDR3 DNA reads TGTGCCAGCAGTTCGGGGGGCAGTAACTATGGCTACACCTTC. This chain links TRBV12-3 or TRBV12-4 with TRBJ1-2; TRBD1 is a possible D gene (6 bases). The CDR3 runs to 14 residues. V was clipped by 4 bases and J by 1 base, with 10 bases between them.

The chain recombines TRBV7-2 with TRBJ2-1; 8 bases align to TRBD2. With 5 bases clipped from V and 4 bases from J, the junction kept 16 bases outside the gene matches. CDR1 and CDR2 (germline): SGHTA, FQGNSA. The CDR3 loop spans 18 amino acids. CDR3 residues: CASSHRRGGRGLYNEQFF. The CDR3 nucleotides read TGTGCCAGCAGCCACCGACGGGGGGGCCGTGGTCTATACAATGAGCAGTTCTTC.

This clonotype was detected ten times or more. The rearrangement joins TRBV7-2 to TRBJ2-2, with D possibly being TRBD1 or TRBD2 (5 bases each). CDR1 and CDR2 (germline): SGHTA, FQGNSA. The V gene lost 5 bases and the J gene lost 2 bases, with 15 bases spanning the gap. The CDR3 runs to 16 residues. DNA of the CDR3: TGTGCCAGCAGCCCGATGGGGGTGCCTAACACCGGGGAGCTGTTTTTT. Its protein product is CASSPMGVPNTGELFF. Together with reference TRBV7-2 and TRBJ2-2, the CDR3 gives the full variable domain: GAGVSQSPSNKVTEKGKDVELRCDPISGHTALYWYRQSLGQGLEFLIYFQGNSAPDKSGLPSDRFSAERTGGSVSTLTIQRTQQEDSAVYLCASSPMGVPNTGELFFGEGSRLTVL.